These T cell receptor beta chains were read from a single sample in a study of Ad26.COV2.S vaccination and SARS-CoV-2 variants. TCRdb keeps only in-frame clones here, not all; method: immunoSEQ multiplex PCR. This repertoire shows fewer than 500,000 clones, roughly 87% found once; its top ten account for under 4.5%. The sequenced sample was peripheral blood, obtained in a trial of Ad26.COV2.S vaccine versus placebo. The receptors here all came from a person between 18 and 65 years old who received the Ad26.COV2.S COVID-19 vaccine or a placebo. CDR3s include the opening cysteine and the closing phenylalanine or tryptophan. A D gene is named only where the DNA matches it firmly. Clone size is stated in some rows and not others, as once, few, many or a class when expanded.

TRBV4-1,TRBJ2-1,TRBD2,.,16,CASSQAGTSFYNEQFF,TGCGCCAGCAGCCAGGCCGGGACTAGTTTTTACAATGAGCAGTTCTTC
TRBV28,TRBJ1-3,.,.,16,CASSLPSGGMWGTIYF,TGTGCCAGCAGTTTACCGTCGGGGGGCATGTGGGGCACCATATATTTT
TRBV5-1,TRBJ2-7,TRBD2,.,16,CASSDPGLGARDEQYF,TGCGCCAGCAGCGACCCGGGACTAGGGGCTCGGGACGAGCAGTACTTC
TRBV28,TRBJ2-7,TRBD1,.,16,CASKPSAGTGVYEQYF,TGTGCCAGCAAACCAAGTGCCGGGACAGGGGTTTACGAGCAGTACTTC
TRBV28,TRBJ2-1,TRBD1,.,15,CASRTADRSYNEQFF,TGTGCCAGCAGAACCGCGGACAGGTCCTACAATGAGCAGTTCTTC
TRBV6-2/TRBV6-3,TRBJ2-2,.,.,15,CASSYFARGTGELFF,TGTGCCAGCAGTTACTTTGCCCGCGGCACCGGGGAGCTGTTTTTT
TRBV5-1,TRBJ2-6,TRBD1,.,17,CASSLEQGAGGANVLTF,TGCGCCAGCAGCTTGGAACAGGGGGCCGGTGGGGCCAACGTCCTGACTTTC
TRBV21-1,TRBJ2-5,.,once,11,CASSDLVPQYF,TGTGCCAGCAGCGACCTAGTGCCCCAGTACTTC
TRBV7-9,TRBJ2-1,.,once,15,CASSLVLAKQGEQFF,TGTGCCAGCAGCTTAGTGCTAGCTAAACAGGGTGAGCAGTTCTTC
TRBV27,TRBJ1-1,TRBD1,.,15,CASSLSSRGGPEAFF,TGTGCCAGCAGTTTATCGAGCAGGGGGGGGCCTGAAGCTTTCTTT
TRBV9,TRBJ2-6,.,.,16,CASSVEGGYGANVLTF,TGTGCCAGCAGCGTAGAAGGAGGGTACGGGGCCAACGTCCTGACTTTC
TRBV7-9,TRBJ2-5,.,.,15,CASSLSQFYQETQYF,TGTGCCAGCAGCTTGTCGCAATTTTACCAAGAGACCCAGTACTTC
TRBV4-3,TRBJ2-7,.,.,14,CASSQVQGISEQYF,TGCGCCAGCAGCCAAGTCCAGGGAATTTCAGAGCAGTACTTC
TRBV3-1/TRBV3-2,TRBJ2-7,.,.,13,CASSRDSDLEQYF,TGTGCCAGCAGTCGTGACTCCGATTTGGAGCAGTACTTC
TRBV5-1,TRBJ1-4,.,.,16,CASSSGHGGRGEKLFF,TGCGCCAGCAGCAGTGGACACGGGGGGCGAGGGGAAAAACTGTTTTTT
TRBV7-9,TRBJ1-5,.,.,12,CASSLDHQPQHF,TGTGCCAGCAGCTTAGACCATCAGCCCCAGCATTTT
TRBV10-3,TRBJ1-5,.,.,14,CAISEFGGDQPQHF,TGTGCCATCAGTGAGTTTGGGGGGGATCAGCCCCAGCATTTT
TRBV4-1,TRBJ2-1,TRBD2,.,20,CASSQGEGLAGPGALNEQFF,TGCGCCAGCAGCCAAGGCGAGGGACTAGCGGGACCAGGTGCGCTGAATGAGCAGTTCTTC
TRBV10-3,TRBJ2-5,.,.,14,CAISESSSQETQYF,TGTGCCATCAGTGAGTCGTCCAGTCAAGAGACCCAGTACTTC
TRBV28,TRBJ2-7,.,.,16,CASSPNRGGSSYEQYF,TGTGCCAGCAGCCCGAACAGGGGGGGTAGCTCCTACGAGCAGTACTTC
TRBV28,TRBJ2-5,.,.,13,CASTHTTGETQYF,TGTGCCAGCACCCATACTACGGGGGAGACCCAGTACTTC
TRBV11-1,TRBJ2-3,.,.,12,CASAAGSDTQYF,TGTGCCAGCGCCGCGGGTTCCGATACGCAGTATTTT
TRBV5-6,TRBJ1-5,TRBD1,.,13,CASSWGQNQPQHF,TGTGCCAGCAGCTGGGGACAGAATCAGCCCCAGCATTTT
TRBV2,TRBJ2-3,TRBD2,.,16,CASSSRTSGRADTQYF,TGTGCCAGCAGTTCCCGGACTAGCGGGAGGGCAGATACGCAGTATTTT
TRBV7-2,TRBJ2-7,TRBD1,.,13,CASSLDRGYEQYF,TGTGCCAGCAGCCTGGACAGGGGATACGAGCAGTACTTC
TRBV14,TRBJ2-7,.,.,13,CASSPYQGYEQYF,TGTGCCAGCAGCCCCTATCAGGGATACGAGCAGTACTTC
TRBV19,TRBJ2-3,.,.,13,CASSEKGSDTQYF,TGTGCCAGTAGTGAAAAGGGGTCAGATACGCAGTATTTT
TRBV7-7,TRBJ2-5,TRBD2,.,15,CASSLQGLAEETQYF,TGTGCTAGCAGCTTACAGGGACTAGCGGAGGAGACCCAGTACTTC
TRBV3-1/TRBV3-2,TRBJ2-1,TRBD2,.,14,CASSQRLAGEEQFF,TGTGCCAGCAGCCAAAGACTAGCGGGAGAGGAGCAGTTCTTC
TRBV7-9,TRBJ2-5,.,.,12,CASSFSGETQYF,TGTGCCAGCAGCTTTTCGGGTGAGACCCAGTACTTC
TRBV7-9,TRBJ1-6,TRBD1,.,15,CASSLGGGVLSPLHF,TGTGCCAGCAGCTTAGGAGGGGGCGTACTTTCACCCCTCCACTTT
TRBV2,TRBJ2-3,TRBD1,.,13,CASADRGLSPQYF,TGTGCCAGCGCGGACAGGGGACTATCTCCGCAGTATTTT
TRBV11-3,TRBJ2-3,.,.,20,CASSLDTRQRESPPTDTQYF,TGTGCCAGCAGCTTAGATACGAGACAGAGAGAGAGTCCCCCCACAGATACGCAGTATTTT
TRBV27,TRBJ1-5,.,few,13,CASSLSLNQPQHF,TGTGCCAGCAGTTTAAGCCTCAATCAGCCCCAGCATTTT
TRBV7-3,TRBJ2-1,TRBD2,.,16,CASSLIGGRAFNEQFF,TGTGCCAGCAGCTTAATCGGCGGGAGGGCCTTCAATGAGCAGTTCTTC
TRBV6-6,TRBJ2-7,.,.,12,CASRDQRYEQYF,TGTGCCAGCAGGGACCAGCGGTACGAGCAGTACTTC
TRBV19,TRBJ2-5,TRBD2,.,14,CASSLAGVGETQYF,TGTGCCAGTAGTTTAGCGGGAGTCGGGGAGACCCAGTACTTC
TRBV5-1,TRBJ2-5,.,.,15,CASSLFAGARETQYF,TGCGCCAGCAGCTTGTTCGCAGGGGCGAGAGAGACCCAGTACTTC